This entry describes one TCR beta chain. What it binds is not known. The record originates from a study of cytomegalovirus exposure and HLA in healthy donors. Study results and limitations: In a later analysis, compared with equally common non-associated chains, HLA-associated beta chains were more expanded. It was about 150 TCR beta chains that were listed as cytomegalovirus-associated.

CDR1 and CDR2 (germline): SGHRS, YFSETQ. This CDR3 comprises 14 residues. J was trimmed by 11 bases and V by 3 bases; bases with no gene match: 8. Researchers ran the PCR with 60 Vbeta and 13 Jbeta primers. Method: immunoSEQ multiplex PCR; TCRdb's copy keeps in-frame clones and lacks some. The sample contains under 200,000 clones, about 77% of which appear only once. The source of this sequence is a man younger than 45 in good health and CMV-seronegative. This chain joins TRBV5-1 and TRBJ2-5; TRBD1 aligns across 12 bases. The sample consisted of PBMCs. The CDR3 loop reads CASSWGQGALEQYF. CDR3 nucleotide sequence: TGCGCCAGCAGCTGGGGACAGGGGGCACTTGAGCAGTACTTC.